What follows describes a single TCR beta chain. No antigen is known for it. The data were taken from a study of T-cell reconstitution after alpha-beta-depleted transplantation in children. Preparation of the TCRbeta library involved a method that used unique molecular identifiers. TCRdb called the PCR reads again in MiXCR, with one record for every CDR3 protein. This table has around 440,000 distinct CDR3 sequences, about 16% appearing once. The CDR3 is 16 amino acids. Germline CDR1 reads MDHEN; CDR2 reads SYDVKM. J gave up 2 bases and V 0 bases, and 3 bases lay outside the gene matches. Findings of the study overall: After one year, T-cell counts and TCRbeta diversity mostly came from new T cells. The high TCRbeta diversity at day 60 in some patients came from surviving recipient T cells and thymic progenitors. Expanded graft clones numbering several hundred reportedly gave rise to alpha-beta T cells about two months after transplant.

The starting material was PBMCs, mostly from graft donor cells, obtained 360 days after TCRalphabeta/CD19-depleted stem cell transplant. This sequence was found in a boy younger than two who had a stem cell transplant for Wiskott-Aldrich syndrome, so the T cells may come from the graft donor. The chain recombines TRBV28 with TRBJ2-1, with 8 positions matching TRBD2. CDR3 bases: TGTGCCAGCAGTTTATGGCGGGGGGATACCTACAATGAGCAGTTCTTC. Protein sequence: CASSLWRGDTYNEQFF.